This T cell receptor beta chain was identified in a study of beta chain features in type 1 diabetes. General study findings and limits: A pattern of fewer insertions and more deletions at VDJ junctions was seen in type 1 diabetes patients. All four CD4+ subsets of Type 1 diabetes patients contained TCRB CDR3s that were moderately but significantly shorter.

The isolated RNA, all of it, was reverse transcribed, so expressed TCRB transcripts were what got sequenced. Sequencing was performed with immunoSEQ multiplex PCR; in TCRdb, only in-frame clones are kept and a portion is missing. The sample yields 200,000 to 250,000 clones, over 11% seen once. This clone has only a few counts. The target antigen is unknown. Germline loops: CDR1 SGHRS, CDR2 YFSETQ. The CDR3 length is 15 residues. V lost 5 bases, J lost 5 bases, and 5 bases stayed unmatched. Each population that was sorted was more than 95% pure. The rearrangement links TRBV5-1 to TRBJ2-1; 12 bases are shared with TRBD2. This clonotype originated in a man aged 25-40 years with type 1 diabetes. Sequencing used naive CD4+ T cells from blood. The CDR3 reads CASRTSGRWDNEQFF. The CDR3 region has the DNA TGCGCCAGCAGGACTAGCGGGAGATGGGACAATGAGCAGTTCTTC.